This T cell receptor beta chain was identified in a study of beta chain features in type 1 diabetes. TCRB transcripts that were expressed got sequenced, as all of the isolated RNA had been reverse transcribed. The method was immunoSEQ multiplex PCR; TCRdb's version includes in-frame clones alone and lacks a portion of them. This table has around 250,000 clones, around 68% appearing once. This CDR3 is 13 amino acids long. Trimming took 3 bases from V and 9 from J, leaving 9 bases between them. This rearrangement joins TRBV23-1 to TRBJ1-6; D is unclear. TRBV23-1 is an ORF, with its function uncertain. Sequencing was carried out using naive CD4+ T cells from blood. This clonotype originated in a man aged 25-45 years in good health. The chain's CDR3 is CASSHGQISPLHF. In DNA, the CDR3 is TGCGCCAGCAGTCATGGGCAGATTTCACCCCTCCACTTT.